The T cell receptor (beta chain) under discussion was sequenced for a study of blood T cell repertoires in COVID-19. Study-level background: COVID-19 samples collected from the United States, Italy and Spain covered acute and convalescent phases. Nucleic acid was either cDNA or gDNA, and it came from T cells, B-cell-depleted T cells, or PBMCs.

Original data processing: Amplification of reference gene primers provided the estimated nucleated cell counts. Produced via immunoSEQ multiplex PCR; TCRdb's table is partial and in-frame only. The DNA gave D and trimming, while V, J and clone size come from that table. The sample records around 220,000 clones, 86% being singletons. While infection was still active, Seattle patients were enrolled and then followed longitudinally. Sequenced material: peripheral blood. The origin of this receptor is a woman aged 50 to 60 with COVID-19, enrolled during active disease.

The CDR3, as DNA: TGTGCCAGCAGCGCAAAGACCTCTCTAGCGGGGGATTCTAGCTCCTACAATGAGCAGTTCTTC. As protein: CASSAKTSLAGDSSSYNEQFF. The V gene is TRBV21-1, the J gene TRBJ2-1; the DNA was not compared with TRBD2, the D call given in the table. TRBV21-1 is labeled a pseudogene. The CDR3 covers 21 residues.